The sequence of this TCR beta chain was determined in a study of CD8 T cells in Susac syndrome. TCR beta sequencing was performed on blood CD8+ and CD4+ T cells. Controls were drawn from healthy donors and were matched for age and sex. RNA was extracted with the RNeasy kit, and a quantity of roughly 0.45 to 1 ug was reverse transcribed using random hexamers. Amplification of TCR beta CDR3 used immunoSEQ multiplex PCR across 54 Vbeta and 13 Jbeta. One entry per CDR3 protein results from TCRdb running MiXCR on the immunoSEQ multiplex PCR reads. Of about 130,000 distinct CDR3 sequences in the sample, about 94% are singletons; the top ten hold over 0.07%. CDR3 length equals 16 residues. V was clipped by 4 bases and J by 7 bases; unmatched bases: 8. CDR1 is LGHNA and CDR2 is YNFKEQ in the germline V gene.

This receptor was obtained from a human donor in good health. The chain recombines TRBV4-2 with TRBJ2-1; the match to TRBD2 covers 12 bases. The specimen was CD4+ T cells from PBMCs. The CDR3 spells CASSPRTSGIGNEQFF. For the CDR3, the DNA is TGTGCCAGCAGCCCCCGGACTAGCGGGATCGGGAATGAGCAGTTCTTC.